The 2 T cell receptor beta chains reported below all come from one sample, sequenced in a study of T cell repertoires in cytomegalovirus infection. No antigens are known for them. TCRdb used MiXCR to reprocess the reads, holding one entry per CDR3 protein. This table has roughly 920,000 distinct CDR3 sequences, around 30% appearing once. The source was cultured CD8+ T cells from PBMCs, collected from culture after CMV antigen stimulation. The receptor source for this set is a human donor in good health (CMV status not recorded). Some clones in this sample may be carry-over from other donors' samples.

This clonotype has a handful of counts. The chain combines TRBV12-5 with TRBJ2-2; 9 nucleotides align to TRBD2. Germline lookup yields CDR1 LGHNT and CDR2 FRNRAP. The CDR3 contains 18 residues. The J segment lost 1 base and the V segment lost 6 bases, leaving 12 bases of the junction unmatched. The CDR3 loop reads CASGTPRSGGQNTGELFF. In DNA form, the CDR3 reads TGTGCTAGTGGGACCCCCAGGAGCGGGGGGCAGAACACCGGGGAGCTGTTTTTT.

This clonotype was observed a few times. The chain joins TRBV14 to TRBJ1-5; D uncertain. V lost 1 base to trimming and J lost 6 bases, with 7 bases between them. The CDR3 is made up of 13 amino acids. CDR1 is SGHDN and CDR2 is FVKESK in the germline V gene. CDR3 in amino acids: CASSQAFGQPQHF. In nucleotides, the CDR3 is TGTGCCAGCAGCCAAGCCTTTGGTCAGCCCCAGCATTTT. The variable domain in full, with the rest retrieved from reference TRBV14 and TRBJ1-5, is EAGVTQFPSHSVIEKGQTVTLRCDPISGHDNLYWYRRVMGKEIKFLLHFVKESKQDESGMPNNRFLAERTGGTYSTLKVQPAELEDSGVYFCASSQAFGQPQHFGDGTRLSIL.